These 23 T cell receptor beta chains came from one sample sequenced in a study of identifying expanded T cells in peripheral blood. Measured with immunoSEQ multiplex PCR; TCRdb has only the in-frame clones, and not every one. Altogether around 47,000 clones are present, approximately 79% being singletons, with the ten largest covering 13% to 15%. Sequencing used blood. The receptors were gathered from a person between 18 and 70 years old in good health.

CDR3 amino acids: CASSSGQGWSYEQYF. The CDR3 nucleotides are TGTGCCAGCAGCTCGGGACAGGGTTGGTCCTACGAGCAGTACTTC. The V gene is TRBV4-2, the J gene TRBJ2-7, with 9 bases aligning to TRBD1. The V gene's germline CDR1 is LGHNA and CDR2 YNFKEQ. J gave up 1 base and V 5 bases, and 6 bases lay outside the gene matches. This CDR3 has 15 amino acids.

The chain combines TRBV11-2 with TRBJ2-4; D uncertain. The V gene's germline CDR1 is SGHAT and CDR2 FQNNGV. V dropped 0 bases and J dropped 0 bases, with 12 bases sitting between them. The CDR3 runs 17 residues. Here the CDR3 reads CASSLDGRLLAKNIQYF. The CDR3 bases are TGTGCCAGCAGCTTAGACGGTCGCTTACTAGCCAAAAACATTCAGTACTTC.

This clone appeared once. The chain recombines TRBV6-4 with TRBJ2-1; the D is unclear. Germline V lookup: CDR1 MRHNA, CDR2 SNTAGT. This CDR3 region has 10 residues. V dropped 8 bases and J dropped 8 bases, with 7 bases sitting between them. The CDR3 nucleotides read TGTGCCAGCTTACGGCATGAGCAGTTCTTC. Encoded protein: CASLRHEQFF.

The chain recombines TRBV2 with TRBJ1-1; D gene unclear. Per germline, CDR1 SNHLY and CDR2 FYNNEI. This CDR3 has 15 residues. V was trimmed by 8 bases and J by 0 bases, leaving 16 bases between them. The CDR3: CASAGTGKVNTEAFF. CDR3 nucleotides: TGTGCCAGCGCGGGAACGGGGAAGGTGAACACTGAAGCTTTCTTT.

The rearrangement links TRBV7-6 to TRBJ1-1, with 8 positions matching TRBD1. Germline lookup yields CDR1 SGHVS and CDR2 FNYEAQ. The CDR3 extends over 15 amino acids. Trimming took 5 bases from V and 6 from J; bases not matched to a gene: 11. The CDR3 sequence: CASSPQTGGVAEAFF. The CDR3 coding sequence is TGTGCCAGCAGCCCCCAAACAGGGGGGGTGGCTGAAGCTTTCTTT.

The chain is built from TRBV28 and TRBJ1-2; D unclear. CDR3 length: 13 amino acids. Germline lookup yields CDR1 MDHEN and CDR2 SYDVKM. Trimming pared 6 bases from V and 5 bases from J, leaving 13 bases between. The CDR3 DNA sequence: TGTGCCAGCAGGGACCCCCAGCCTTATGGCTACACCTTC. Its translation is CASRDPQPYGYTF.

This sequence joins TRBV7-2 and TRBJ2-3, with 7 bases fitting TRBD2. V trimming: 3 bases; J trimming: 1 base; junction bases outside the gene matches: 4. The germline gives CDR1 SGHTA, CDR2 FQGNSA. The CDR3 is 15 residues long. CDR3 coding DNA: TGTGCCAGCAGCTTCGCGGGGGACCGCACAGATACGCAGTATTTT. As protein: CASSFAGDRTDTQYF.

The chain couples TRBV9 to TRBJ2-3, with unresolved D. Germline lookup yields CDR1 SGDLS and CDR2 YYNGEE. Deletions cut 0 bases from V and 5 bases from J, with 16 bases between. The CDR3 contains 16 residues. CDR3 DNA: TGTGCCAGCAGCGTAGAGGACGGACCCTGGGGAGATACGCAGTATTTT. This gives the protein CASSVEDGPWGDTQYF.

The table lists this clone with a few counts. This chain connects TRBV7-3 to TRBJ2-1, with D maybe TRBD2 (6 bases). Germline V gene sequence: CDR1 SGHTA, CDR2 FQGTGA. The CDR3 length is 16 residues. V was shortened by 6 bases and J by 4 bases, with 19 bases between the two germline ends. This CDR3 reads CASSYNPRGSYNEQFF. CDR3 bases: TGTGCCAGCAGTTATAACCCCCGGGGGTCTTACAATGAGCAGTTCTTC.

V gene TRBV9 combines with J gene TRBJ2-2; tentatively, D is TRBD2 (5 bases). The CDR3 sequence is 13 residues long. Germline CDR1 and CDR2: SGDLS and YYNGEE. The germline V and J ends were trimmed by 6 bases and 5 bases, with 11 bases remaining between them. The CDR3 DNA reads as TGTGCCAGCACTCGAGAGGGAACCGGGGAGCTGTTTTTT. Its translation is CASTREGTGELFF.

This chain links TRBV5-6 with TRBJ1-2; TRBD1 is a possible D gene (5 bases). Germline lookup yields CDR1 SGHDT and CDR2 YYEEEE. Trimming removed 6 bases at V and 5 bases at J, with 20 bases between. There are 15 residues in the CDR3. In DNA form, the CDR3 reads TGTGCCAGCAACAGAGGGCAGGGTGATCTATATGGCTACACCTTC. It translates to CASNRGQGDLYGYTF.

This chain joins TRBV6-1 and TRBJ2-1, with TRBD2 identical over 12 bases. Germline V gene lookup returns CDR1 MNHNS and CDR2 SASEGT. The ends lost 6 bases at V and 4 bases at J; junction bases unmatched: 4. The CDR3 spans 15 residues. CDR3 residues: CASRVLAGGYNEQFF. DNA for the CDR3: TGTGCCAGCAGAGTACTAGCGGGGGGATACAATGAGCAGTTCTTC.

In this sample, this clone turned up a few times. The chain links TRBV4-1 to TRBJ2-6; D ambiguous. The V and J ends lost 4 bases and 2 bases respectively, with 15 bases between them. CDR1 and CDR2 (germline): MGHRA, YSYEKL. This CDR3 region has 17 residues. Here the CDR3 DNA reads TGCGCCAGCAGCCCCCTCGGTCTGGTCGCTGGGGCCAACGTCCTGACTTTC. This encodes CASSPLGLVAGANVLTF.

The V and J genes are TRBV11-3 and TRBJ1-1; D unresolved. The germline CDR1 and CDR2 sequences are SGHNT and YENEEA. With 0 bases removed from V and 7 bases from J, the gap between germline ends came to 9 bases. CDR3 size: 13 residues. CDR3 DNA sequence: TGTGCCAGCAGCTTAGACCCGCGGGGTGAAGCTTTCTTT. It is translated as CASSLDPRGEAFF. Using reference TRBV11-3 and TRBJ1-1 for the parts outside the CDR3, the full variable domain is EAGVVQSPRYKIIEKKQPVAFWCNPISGHNTLYWYLQNLGQGPELLIRYENEEAVDDSQLPKDRFSAERLKGVDSTLKIQPAELGDSAVYLCASSLDPRGEAFFGQGTRLTVV.

The table lists this clone with a few counts. V gene TRBV5-1 combines with J gene TRBJ2-2, with D tentatively TRBD1 (6 bases). The CDR3 extends over 17 amino acids. V shed 5 bases and J shed 1 base, with 18 bases lying between them. The germline gives CDR1 SGHRS, CDR2 YFSETQ. The chain's CDR3 is CASSRASDSLNTGELFF. The CDR3 region has the DNA TGCGCCAGCAGTCGCGCTTCGGACAGTTTGAACACCGGGGAGCTGTTTTTT.

The gene calls are TRBV10-2 and TRBJ1-2, with no clear D. The CDR3 length is 13 residues. CDR1 is WSHSY, CDR2 SAAADI, per germline. The V end was cut by 0 bases, the J end by 8 bases, with 10 bases between. CDR3 nucleotides: TGCGCCAGCAGTGAGTCGGAAAGCAGAGGCTACACCTTC. Translated: CASSESESRGYTF.

This clone was picked up one time. This chain joins TRBV28 and TRBJ1-5; the match to TRBD1 covers 8 bases. This CDR3 has 14 residues. Per the germline V gene, CDR1 is MDHEN and CDR2 is SYDVKM. The ends lost 5 bases at V and 6 bases at J; junction bases unmatched: 6. The CDR3 bases are TGTGCCAGCAGTCAGGGGACAGGCCCTCAGCCCCAGCATTTT. It is translated as CASSQGTGPQPQHF.

The chain is built from TRBV7-7 and TRBJ2-1; D is perhaps TRBD2 (6 bases). The CDR3 extends over 15 amino acids. CDR1 SSHAT and CDR2 FNYEAQ come from the germline V gene (reference sequence). V lost 5 bases and J lost 0, with 11 bases in between. DNA for the CDR3: TGTGCCAGCAGCCCCCGGCGGGGCTCCTACAATGAGCAGTTCTTC. This sequence encodes CASSPRRGSYNEQFF.

The CDR3 DNA follows: TGTGCCAGCAGCTTAAATCCCCGACAGAACACTGAAGCTTTCTTT. It encodes CASSLNPRQNTEAFF. The V call is TRBV7-3, the J call TRBJ1-1; unclear D gene. Germline assignment: CDR1 SGHTA and CDR2 FQGTGA. The CDR3 has 15 amino acids. The V gene lost 1 base and the J gene lost 1 base, with 10 bases spanning the gap.

V is TRBV5-8 and J is TRBJ1-5, with a weak D call TRBD1 (5 bases). V dropped 4 bases and J dropped 0 bases, with 11 bases sitting between them. The CDR3 consists of 15 residues. Looked up from germline, CDR1 is SGHTS and CDR2 is YDEGEE. CDR3 nucleotide sequence: TGTGCCAGCAGCCCCAGGGTCTATAGCAATCAGCCCCAGCATTTT. Protein: CASSPRVYSNQPQHF. Together with reference TRBV5-8 and TRBJ1-5, the CDR3 gives the full variable domain: EAGVTQSPTHLIKTRGQQATLRCSPISGHTSVYWYQQALGLGLQFLLWYDEGEERNRGNFPPRFSGRQFPNYSSELNVNALELEDSALYLCASSPRVYSNQPQHFGDGTRLSIL.

The chain combines TRBV5-5 with TRBJ2-7; 14 bases match TRBD2. V lost 3 bases, J lost 4 bases, and 3 bases stayed unmatched. Per germline, CDR1 SGHKS and CDR2 YYEKEE (reference sequence). The CDR3 sequence is 15 residues long. This chain's CDR3 is CASSWGLAGVYEQYF. In DNA form, the CDR3 reads TGTGCCAGCAGCTGGGGACTAGCGGGAGTTTACGAGCAGTACTTC.

J is TRBJ1-1 and V is TRBV6-1, with 7 bases lining up with TRBD1. Germline lookup yields CDR1 MNHNS and CDR2 SASEGT. The CDR3 is 14 amino acids. V dropped 5 bases and J dropped 1; count of bases not matched to a gene: 4. This CDR3 reads CASSPNRGNTEAFF. The CDR3 nucleotides are TGTGCCAGCAGTCCGAACAGGGGGAACACTGAAGCTTTCTTT.

The chain is built from TRBV27 and TRBJ2-3, with 7 bases lining up with TRBD2. The V gene end was trimmed by 6 bases and the J gene end by 6 bases; junction bases not matched to a gene: 9. The CDR3 consists of 14 residues. Germline CDR1 is MNHEY and CDR2 is SMNVEV (reference sequence). The CDR3 coding sequence is TGTGCCAGCAGCTTGCGGCTAGCGGTGGATACGCAGTATTTT. Amino acid sequence: CASSLRLAVDTQYF.